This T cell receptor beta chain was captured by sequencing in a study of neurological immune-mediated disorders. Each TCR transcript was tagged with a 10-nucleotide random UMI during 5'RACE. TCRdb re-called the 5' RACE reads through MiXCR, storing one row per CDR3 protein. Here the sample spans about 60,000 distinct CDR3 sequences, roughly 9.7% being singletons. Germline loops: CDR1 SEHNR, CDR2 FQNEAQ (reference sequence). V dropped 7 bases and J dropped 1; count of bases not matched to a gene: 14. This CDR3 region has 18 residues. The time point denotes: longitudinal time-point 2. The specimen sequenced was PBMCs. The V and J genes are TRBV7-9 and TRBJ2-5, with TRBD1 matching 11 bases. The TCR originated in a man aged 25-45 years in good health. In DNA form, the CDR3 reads TGTGCCAGCACCCCTGATGGAGGACAGGGGGCCCCCCAAGAGACCCAGTACTTC. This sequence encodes CASTPDGGQGAPQETQYF.